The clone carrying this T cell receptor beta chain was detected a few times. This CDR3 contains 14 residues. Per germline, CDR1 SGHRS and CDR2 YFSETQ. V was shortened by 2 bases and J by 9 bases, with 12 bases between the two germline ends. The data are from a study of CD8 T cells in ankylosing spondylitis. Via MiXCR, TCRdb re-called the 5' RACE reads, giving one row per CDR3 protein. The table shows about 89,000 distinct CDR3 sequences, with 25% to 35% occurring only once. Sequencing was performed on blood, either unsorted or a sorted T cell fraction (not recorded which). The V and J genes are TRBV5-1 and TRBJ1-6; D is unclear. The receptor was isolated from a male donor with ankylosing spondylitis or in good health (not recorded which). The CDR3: CASSLREGTSPLHF. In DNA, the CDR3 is TGCGCCAGCAGCTTAAGGGAGGGAACTTCACCCCTCCACTTT.